This T cell receptor (beta chain) was obtained from a study of CD8+ T cells in alopecia areata. V lost 6 bases and J lost 6, with 13 bases in between. From germline, CDR1 is SQVTM and CDR2 ANQGSEA. The length of the CDR3 is 12 residues. This clone showed up just a few times. Antigen specificity is unknown. Study findings and constraints: Tofacitinib significantly brought down scalp clonality and expanded CD8+ clones among top 100. Normal-skin resident alphabeta T cells also appear among scalp sample sequences.

Sample treatment: oral pan-JAK inhibitor, 5-10 mg twice daily. Obtained from alopecia areata patients were lesional scalp punch biopsies along with peripheral blood. Reverse transcribed after extraction, RNA yielded cDNA as the sequencing template. The data were produced by immunoSEQ multiplex PCR, yet TCRdb's version contains in-frame clones alone and is incomplete. Here the sample spans 200,000 to 250,000 clones, about three fifths being singletons. The chain joins TRBV29-1 to TRBJ2-3; D gene uncertain. Sequences were derived from CD4+ T cells sorted from blood, sampled at week 4, from a patient treated with tofacitinib. This receptor was identified in a human donor with alopecia areata. CDR3 bases: TGCAGCGTCGATGTCGTAGGCGATACGCAGTATTTT. It encodes CSVDVVGDTQYF.